The T cell receptor (beta chain) described here comes from a study of early T cells in non-severe SARS-CoV-2 infection (dated by TCRdb to the early 2020s). Looking at the study overall: Bulk RNA from unsorted whole blood was used for TCR sequencing, so alpha and beta chains could not be paired. Study-wide findings and limitations: VDJdb matching was skewed toward anti-spike CD8 responses and likely underestimated virus-specific expansions by missing private and CD4 specificities.

This clonotype appeared a few times. It lacks a known antigen. No per-base quality is available; no much larger clone lies one base away. From the cysteine through the phenylalanine, the CDR3 covers 14 amino acids. The sequence is cut down to CDR3 DNA, 42 bases in frame from base 1. Reading the germline V gene (reference sequence) gives CDR1 SGHNT and CDR2 YYREEE. V is reduced by 0 bases and J by 0 bases, leaving a spacing of 4 bases between them. Set within a cohort of healthcare workers in London, UK, this nested case-control study involved weekly PCR testing of nasopharyngeal swabs along with blood sampling. Healthcare workers were enrolled in the week of the UK lockdown, from 23 to 31 March 2020, and were followed every week for up to roughly 15 weeks. Library construction relied on 5' RACE. The run used a NextSeq 500. To correct for sequencing error and PCR bias, the TCR library protocol tagged individual cDNA molecules with unique molecular identifiers. Sequencing covered both TCR alpha and beta chains, and within each sample the abundances of alpha and beta sequences were tightly co-correlated. In the paper's pipeline: V gene, J gene and CDR3 annotation of TCR sequences was performed with Decombinator V4. Expanded TCRs were defined as changing significantly between any two time points under a Poisson model with p below 0.0001. TCR abundances were normalised to the total number of TCRs sequenced per sample and were expressed as counts per million. TRAV1-2 paired with TRAJ12, TRAJ20 or TRAJ33 defined MAIT TCRs, while TRAV10 paired with TRAJ18 defined iNKT TCRs. VDJdb, accessed on 1 November 2021, was searched for TCRs annotated for CMV, EBV and SARS-CoV-2, and TCRs annotated for more than one antigen were excluded. TCRdb itself trimmed the public reads at Q25 with fastp, ran MiXCR and retained productive beta chains. For every CDR3 protein sequence, its rows merge into one entry that carries the most common genes and DNA. These V and J calls are TCRdb output, not the study's own analysis. Counted in this sample were some 60,000 distinct CDR3 sequences; about 12% of them appeared once. Approximately 1.3% of the sample comes from the top ten.

The sample was whole blood, taken at baseline. This receptor was identified in an adult who was a healthcare worker with PCR-confirmed SARS-CoV-2 infection or an uninfected control (not recorded which). The sequence joins TRBV5-4 to TRBJ1-3; the D gene cannot be named for sure. The CDR3 reads CASSLDYSGNTIYF. The base sequence is TGTGCCAGCAGCTTGGATTACTCTGGAAACACCATATATTTT.